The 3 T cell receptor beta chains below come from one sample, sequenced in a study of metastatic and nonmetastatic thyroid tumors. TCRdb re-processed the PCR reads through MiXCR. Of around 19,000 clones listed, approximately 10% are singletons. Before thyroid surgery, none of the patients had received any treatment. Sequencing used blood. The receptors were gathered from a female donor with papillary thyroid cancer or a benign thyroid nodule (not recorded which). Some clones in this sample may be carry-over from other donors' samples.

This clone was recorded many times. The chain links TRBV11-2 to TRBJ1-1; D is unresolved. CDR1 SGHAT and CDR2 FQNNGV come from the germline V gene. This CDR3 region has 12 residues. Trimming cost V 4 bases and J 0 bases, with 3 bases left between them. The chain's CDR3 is CASSSMNTEAFF. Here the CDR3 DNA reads TGTGCCAGCAGCTCGATGAACACTGAAGCTTTCTTT.

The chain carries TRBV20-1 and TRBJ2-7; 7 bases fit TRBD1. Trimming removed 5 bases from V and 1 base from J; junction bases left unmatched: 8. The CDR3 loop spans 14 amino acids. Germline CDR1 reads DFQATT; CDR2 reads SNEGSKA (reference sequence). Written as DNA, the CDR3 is TGCAGTGCTGACAGGGAGTTCGGGTCCTACGAGCAGTACTTC. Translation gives CSADREFGSYEQYF.

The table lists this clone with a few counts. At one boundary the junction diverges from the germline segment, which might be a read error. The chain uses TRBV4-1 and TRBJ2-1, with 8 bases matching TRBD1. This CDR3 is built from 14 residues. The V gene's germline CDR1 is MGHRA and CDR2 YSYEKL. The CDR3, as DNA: TGCGCCAGCAGTGCTAGGACAGGGAGGAATGAGCAGCTCTTC. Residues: CASSARTGRNEQLF.